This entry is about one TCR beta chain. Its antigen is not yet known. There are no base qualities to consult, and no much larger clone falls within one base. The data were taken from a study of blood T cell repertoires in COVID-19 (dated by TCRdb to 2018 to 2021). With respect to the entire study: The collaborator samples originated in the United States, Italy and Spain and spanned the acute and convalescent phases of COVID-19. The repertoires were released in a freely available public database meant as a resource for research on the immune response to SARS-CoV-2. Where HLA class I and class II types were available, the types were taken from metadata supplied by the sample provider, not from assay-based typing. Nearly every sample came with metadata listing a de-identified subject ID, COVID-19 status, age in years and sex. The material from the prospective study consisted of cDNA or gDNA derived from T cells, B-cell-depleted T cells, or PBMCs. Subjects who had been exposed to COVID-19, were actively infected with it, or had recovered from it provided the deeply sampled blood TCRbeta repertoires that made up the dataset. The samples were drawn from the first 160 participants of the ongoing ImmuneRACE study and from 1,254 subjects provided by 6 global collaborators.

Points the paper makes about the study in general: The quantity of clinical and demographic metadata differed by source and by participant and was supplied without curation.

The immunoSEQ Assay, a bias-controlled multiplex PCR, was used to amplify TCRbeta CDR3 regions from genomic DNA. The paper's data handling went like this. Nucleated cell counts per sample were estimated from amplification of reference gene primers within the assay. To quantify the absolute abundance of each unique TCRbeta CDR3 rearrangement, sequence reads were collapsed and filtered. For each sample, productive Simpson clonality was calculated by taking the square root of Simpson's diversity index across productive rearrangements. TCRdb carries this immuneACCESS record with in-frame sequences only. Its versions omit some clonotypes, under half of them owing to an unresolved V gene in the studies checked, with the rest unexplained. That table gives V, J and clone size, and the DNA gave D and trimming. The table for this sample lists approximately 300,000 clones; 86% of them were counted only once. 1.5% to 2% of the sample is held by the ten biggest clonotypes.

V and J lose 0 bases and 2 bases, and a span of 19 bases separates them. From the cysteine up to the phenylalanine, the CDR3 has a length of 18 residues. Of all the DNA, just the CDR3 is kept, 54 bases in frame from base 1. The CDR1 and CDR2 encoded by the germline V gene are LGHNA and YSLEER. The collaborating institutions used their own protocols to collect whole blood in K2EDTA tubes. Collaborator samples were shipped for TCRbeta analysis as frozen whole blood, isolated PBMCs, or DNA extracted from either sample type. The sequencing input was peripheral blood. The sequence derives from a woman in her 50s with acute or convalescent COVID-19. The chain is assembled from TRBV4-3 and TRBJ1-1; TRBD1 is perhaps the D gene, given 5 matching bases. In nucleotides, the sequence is TGCGCCAGCAGCCAAGATGTGTTGAGTCAGGGCTTTAACACTGAAGCTTTCTTT. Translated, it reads CASSQDVLSQGFNTEAFF.